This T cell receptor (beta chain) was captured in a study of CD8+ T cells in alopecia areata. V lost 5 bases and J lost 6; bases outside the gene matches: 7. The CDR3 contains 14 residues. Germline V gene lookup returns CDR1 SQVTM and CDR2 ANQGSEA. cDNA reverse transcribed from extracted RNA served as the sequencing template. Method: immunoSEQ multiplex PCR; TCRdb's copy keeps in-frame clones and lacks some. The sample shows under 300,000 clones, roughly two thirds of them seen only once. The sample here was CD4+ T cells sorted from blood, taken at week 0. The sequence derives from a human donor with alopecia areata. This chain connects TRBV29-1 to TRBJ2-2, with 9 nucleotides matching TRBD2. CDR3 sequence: CSVIQRGAAGELFF. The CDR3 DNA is TGCAGCGTTATCCAGCGGGGGGCCGCCGGGGAGCTGTTTTTT.